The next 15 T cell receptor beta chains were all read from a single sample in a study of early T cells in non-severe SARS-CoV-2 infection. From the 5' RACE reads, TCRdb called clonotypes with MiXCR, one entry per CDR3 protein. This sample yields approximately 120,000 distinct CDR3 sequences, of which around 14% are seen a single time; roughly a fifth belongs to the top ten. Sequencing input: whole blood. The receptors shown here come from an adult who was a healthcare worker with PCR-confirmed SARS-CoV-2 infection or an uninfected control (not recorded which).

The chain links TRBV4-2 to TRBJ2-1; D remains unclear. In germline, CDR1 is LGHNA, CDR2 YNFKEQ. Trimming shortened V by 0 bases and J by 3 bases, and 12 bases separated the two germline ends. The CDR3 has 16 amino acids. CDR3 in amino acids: CASSQDRAGYYNEQFF. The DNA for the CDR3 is TGTGCCAGCAGCCAAGATCGCGCAGGTTACTACAATGAGCAGTTCTTC.

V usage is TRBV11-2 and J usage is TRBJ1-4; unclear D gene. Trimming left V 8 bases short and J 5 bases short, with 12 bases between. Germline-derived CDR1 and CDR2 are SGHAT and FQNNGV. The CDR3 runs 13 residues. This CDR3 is CASGVAGNEKLFF. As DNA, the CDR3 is TGTGCCAGCGGGGTGGCGGGGAATGAAAAACTGTTTTTT.

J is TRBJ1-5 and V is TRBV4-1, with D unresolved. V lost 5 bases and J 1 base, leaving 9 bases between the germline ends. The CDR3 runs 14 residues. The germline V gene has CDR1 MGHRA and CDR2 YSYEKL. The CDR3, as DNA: TGCGCCAGCAGCGTGGTGGGAAGCAATCAGCCCCAGCATTTT. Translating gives CASSVVGSNQPQHF.

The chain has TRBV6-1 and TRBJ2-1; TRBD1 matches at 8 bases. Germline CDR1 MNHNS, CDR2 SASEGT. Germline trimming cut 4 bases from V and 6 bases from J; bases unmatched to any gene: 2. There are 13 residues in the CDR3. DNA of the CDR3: TGTGCCAGCAGTGTCGACAGGGGCAATGAGCAGTTCTTC. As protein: CASSVDRGNEQFF.

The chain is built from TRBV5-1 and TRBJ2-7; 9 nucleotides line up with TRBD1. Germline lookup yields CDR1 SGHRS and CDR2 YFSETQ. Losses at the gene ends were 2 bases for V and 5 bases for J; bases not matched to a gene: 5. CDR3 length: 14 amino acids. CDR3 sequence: CASSFPGQGNEQYF. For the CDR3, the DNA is TGCGCCAGCAGCTTCCCGGGACAGGGTAACGAGCAGTACTTC.

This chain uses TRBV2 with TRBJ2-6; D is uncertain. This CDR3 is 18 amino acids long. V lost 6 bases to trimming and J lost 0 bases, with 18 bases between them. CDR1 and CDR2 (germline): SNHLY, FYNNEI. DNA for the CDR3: TGTGCCAGCAGCGGTAAGGACGCGCTAAGCTCTGGGGCCAACGTCCTGACTTTC. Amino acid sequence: CASSGKDALSSGANVLTF. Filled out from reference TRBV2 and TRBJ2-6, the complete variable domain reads EPEVTQTPSHQVTQMGQEVILRCVPISNHLYFYWYRQILGQKVEFLVSFYNNEISEKSEIFDDQFSVERPDGSNFTLKIRSTKLEDSAMYFCASSGKDALSSGANVLTFGAGSRLTVL.

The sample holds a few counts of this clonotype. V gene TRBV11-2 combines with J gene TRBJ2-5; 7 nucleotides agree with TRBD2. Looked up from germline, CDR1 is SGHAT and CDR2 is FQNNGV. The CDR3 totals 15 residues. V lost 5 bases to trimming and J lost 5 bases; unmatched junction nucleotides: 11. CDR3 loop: CASSTERGRVETQYF. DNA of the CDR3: TGTGCCAGCAGCACCGAACGAGGGAGGGTGGAGACCCAGTACTTC. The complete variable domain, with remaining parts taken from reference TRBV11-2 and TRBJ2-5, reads EAGVAQSPRYKIIEKRQSVAFWCNPISGHATLYWYQQILGQGPKLLIQFQNNGVVDDSQLPKDRFSAERLKGVDSTLKIQPAKLEDSAVYLCASSTERGRVETQYFGPGTRLLVL.

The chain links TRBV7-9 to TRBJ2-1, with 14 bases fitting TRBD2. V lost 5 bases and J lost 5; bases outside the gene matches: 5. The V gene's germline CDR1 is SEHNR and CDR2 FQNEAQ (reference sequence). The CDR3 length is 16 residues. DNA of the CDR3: TGTGCCAGCAGCCCACCGGGACTAGCGGGAGACAATGAGCAGTTCTTC. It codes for CASSPPGLAGDNEQFF.

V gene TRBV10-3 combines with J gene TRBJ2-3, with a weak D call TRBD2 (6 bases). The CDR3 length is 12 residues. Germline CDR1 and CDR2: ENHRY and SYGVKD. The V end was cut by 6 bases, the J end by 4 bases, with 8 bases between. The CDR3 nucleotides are TGTGCCATCAGCCGGGGGTCAGATACGCAGTATTTT. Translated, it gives CAISRGSDTQYF.

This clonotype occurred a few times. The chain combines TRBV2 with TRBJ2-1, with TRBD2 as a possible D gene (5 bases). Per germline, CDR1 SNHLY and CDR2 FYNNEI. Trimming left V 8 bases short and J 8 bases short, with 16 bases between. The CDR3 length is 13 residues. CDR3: CASRTAREDEQFF. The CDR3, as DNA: TGTGCCAGCCGAACAGCCCGGGAAGATGAGCAGTTCTTC. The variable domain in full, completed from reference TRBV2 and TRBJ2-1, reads EPEVTQTPSHQVTQMGQEVILRCVPISNHLYFYWYRQILGQKVEFLVSFYNNEISEKSEIFDDQFSVERPDGSNFTLKIRSTKLEDSAMYFCASRTAREDEQFFGPGTRLTVL.

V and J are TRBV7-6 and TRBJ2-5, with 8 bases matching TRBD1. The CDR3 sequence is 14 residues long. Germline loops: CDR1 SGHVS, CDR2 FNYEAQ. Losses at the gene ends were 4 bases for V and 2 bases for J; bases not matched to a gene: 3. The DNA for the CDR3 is TGTGCCAGCAGCTCGGACAGGGCTCAAGAGACCCAGTACTTC. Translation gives CASSSDRAQETQYF.

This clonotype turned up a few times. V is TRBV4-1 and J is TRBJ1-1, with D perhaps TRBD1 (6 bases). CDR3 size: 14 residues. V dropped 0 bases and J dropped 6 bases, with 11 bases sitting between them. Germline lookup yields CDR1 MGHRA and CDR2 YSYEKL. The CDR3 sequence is CASSQDDRGAEAFF. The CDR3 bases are TGCGCCAGCAGCCAAGATGATAGGGGGGCTGAAGCTTTCTTT.

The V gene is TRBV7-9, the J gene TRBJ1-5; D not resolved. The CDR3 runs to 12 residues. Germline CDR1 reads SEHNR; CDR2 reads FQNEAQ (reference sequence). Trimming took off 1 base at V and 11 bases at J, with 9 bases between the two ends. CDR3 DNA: TGTGCCAGCAGCTTAGACTTTGCCTCCCAGCATTTT. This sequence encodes CASSLDFASQHF.

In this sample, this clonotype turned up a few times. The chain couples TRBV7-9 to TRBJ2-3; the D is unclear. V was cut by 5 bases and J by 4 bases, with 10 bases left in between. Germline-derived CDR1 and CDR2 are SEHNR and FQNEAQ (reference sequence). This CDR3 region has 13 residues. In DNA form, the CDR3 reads TGTGCCAGCAGCCCAGTAGCCGCAGATACGCAGTATTTT. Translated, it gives CASSPVAADTQYF.

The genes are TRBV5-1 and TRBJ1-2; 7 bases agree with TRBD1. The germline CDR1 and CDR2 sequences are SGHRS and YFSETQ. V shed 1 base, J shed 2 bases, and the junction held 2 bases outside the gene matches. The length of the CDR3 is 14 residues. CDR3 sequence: CASSLTGDNYGYTF. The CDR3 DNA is TGCGCCAGCAGCTTGACAGGGGACAACTATGGCTACACCTTC.